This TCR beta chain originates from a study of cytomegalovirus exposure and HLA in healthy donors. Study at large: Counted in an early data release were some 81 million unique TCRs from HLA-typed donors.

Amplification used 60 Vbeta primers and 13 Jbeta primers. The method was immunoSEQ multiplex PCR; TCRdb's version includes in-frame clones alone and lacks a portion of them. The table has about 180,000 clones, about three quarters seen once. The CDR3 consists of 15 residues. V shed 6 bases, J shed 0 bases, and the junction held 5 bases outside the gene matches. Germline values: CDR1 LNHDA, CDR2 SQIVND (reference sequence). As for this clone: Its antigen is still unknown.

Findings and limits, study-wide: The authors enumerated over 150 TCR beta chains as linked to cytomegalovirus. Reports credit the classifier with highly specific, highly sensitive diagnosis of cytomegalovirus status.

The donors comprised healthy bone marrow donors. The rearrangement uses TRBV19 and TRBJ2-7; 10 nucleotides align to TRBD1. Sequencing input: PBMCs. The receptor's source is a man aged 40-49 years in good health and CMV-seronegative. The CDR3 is CASRYRQGASYEQYF. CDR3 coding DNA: TGTGCCAGTAGATACCGACAGGGGGCCTCCTACGAGCAGTACTTC.